This TCR beta chain derives from a study of beta chain features in type 1 diabetes. Study outcomes and limitations: Healthy donors had naive, central memory and Treg TCRB repertoires that appeared less similar than those seen among patients. Moderate but significant shortening of TCRB CDR3s was recorded in all four CD4+ subsets from Type 1 diabetes patients.

In regard to this clone: Its antigen is not identified.

Each population that was sorted was more than 95% pure. This CDR3 is 14 amino acids long. CDR1 and CDR2 from the germline V gene are SGHRS and YFSETQ. Trimming pared 2 bases from V and 5 bases from J, leaving 13 bases between. Every bit of the isolated RNA underwent reverse transcription, so sequencing read expressed TCRB transcripts. Naive, central memory and regulatory T cell samples averaged around 3.5 million immunoSEQ reads each. TCRdb's table, derived via immunoSEQ multiplex PCR, lists solely in-frame clones and lacks some. The table records around 280,000 clones, about 15% of them present only once.

The source of this sequence is a man younger than 35 with type 1 diabetes. Sequenced input: naive CD4+ T cells from blood. This sequence joins TRBV5-1 and TRBJ1-2; D call uncertain. The CDR3 reads CASSFEVGSYGYTF. CDR3 bases: TGCGCCAGCAGCTTCGAGGTCGGATCTTATGGCTACACCTTC.